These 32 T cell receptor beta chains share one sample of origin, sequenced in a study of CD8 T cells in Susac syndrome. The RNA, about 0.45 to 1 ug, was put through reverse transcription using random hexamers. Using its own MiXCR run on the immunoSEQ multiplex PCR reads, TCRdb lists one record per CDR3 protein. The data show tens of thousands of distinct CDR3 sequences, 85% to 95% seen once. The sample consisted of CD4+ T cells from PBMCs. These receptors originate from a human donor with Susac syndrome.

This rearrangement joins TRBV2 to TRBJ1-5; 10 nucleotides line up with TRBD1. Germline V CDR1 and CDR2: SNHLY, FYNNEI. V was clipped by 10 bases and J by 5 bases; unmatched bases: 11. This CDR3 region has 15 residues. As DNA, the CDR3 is TGTGCCACCGCCAGCTCCGGGACAGGGGATCAGCCCCAGCATTTT. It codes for CATASSGTGDQPQHF.

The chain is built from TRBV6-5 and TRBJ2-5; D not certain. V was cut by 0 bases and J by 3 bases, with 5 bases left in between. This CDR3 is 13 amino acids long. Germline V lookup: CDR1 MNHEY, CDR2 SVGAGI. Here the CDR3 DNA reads TGTGCCAGCAGTTACTCGAGGAAAGAGACCCAGTACTTC. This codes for CASSYSRKETQYF.

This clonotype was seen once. The CDR3 sequence is CASSFFDSVGTYEQYF. CDR3 DNA: TGTGCCAGCAGCTTTTTCGACTCGGTAGGAACCTACGAGCAGTACTTC. The rearrangement links TRBV7-9 to TRBJ2-7; no definite D call. V was shortened by 3 bases and J by 2 bases, with 17 bases between the two germline ends. Germline lookup yields CDR1 SEHNR and CDR2 FQNEAQ (reference sequence). This CDR3 is 16 amino acids long.

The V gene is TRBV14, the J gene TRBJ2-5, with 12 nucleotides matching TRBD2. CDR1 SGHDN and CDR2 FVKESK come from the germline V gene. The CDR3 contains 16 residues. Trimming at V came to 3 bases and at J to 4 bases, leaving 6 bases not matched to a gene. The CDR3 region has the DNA TGTGCCAGCAGCCAGAGGACTAGCGGGAAGGGAGAGACCCAGTACTTC. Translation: CASSQRTSGKGETQYF.

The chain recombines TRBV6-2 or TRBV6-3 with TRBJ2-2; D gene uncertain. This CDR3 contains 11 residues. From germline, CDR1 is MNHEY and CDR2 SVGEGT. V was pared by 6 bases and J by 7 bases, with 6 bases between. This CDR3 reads CASRVFGELFF. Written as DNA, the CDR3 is TGTGCCAGCAGGGTGTTCGGGGAGCTGTTTTTT.

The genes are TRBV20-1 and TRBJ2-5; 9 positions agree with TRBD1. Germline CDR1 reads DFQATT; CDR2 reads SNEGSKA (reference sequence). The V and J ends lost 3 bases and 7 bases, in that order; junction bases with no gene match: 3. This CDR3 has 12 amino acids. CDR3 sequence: CSARGQGSTQYF. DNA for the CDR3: TGCAGTGCTAGGGGACAGGGATCGACCCAGTACTTC.

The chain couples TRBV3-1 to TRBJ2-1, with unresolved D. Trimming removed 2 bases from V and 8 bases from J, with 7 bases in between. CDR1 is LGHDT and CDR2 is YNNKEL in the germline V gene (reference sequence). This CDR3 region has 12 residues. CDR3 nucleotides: TGTGCCAGCAGCCAAACCGCCCATGAGCAGTTCTTC. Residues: CASSQTAHEQFF.

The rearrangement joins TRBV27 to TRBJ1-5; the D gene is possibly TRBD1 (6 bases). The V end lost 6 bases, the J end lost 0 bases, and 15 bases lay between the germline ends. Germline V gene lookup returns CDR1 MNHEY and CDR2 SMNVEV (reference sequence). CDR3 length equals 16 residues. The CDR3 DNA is TGTGCCAGCAGCCGAAAGCCGGACAGTAGCAATCAGCCCCAGCATTTT. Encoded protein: CASSRKPDSSNQPQHF.

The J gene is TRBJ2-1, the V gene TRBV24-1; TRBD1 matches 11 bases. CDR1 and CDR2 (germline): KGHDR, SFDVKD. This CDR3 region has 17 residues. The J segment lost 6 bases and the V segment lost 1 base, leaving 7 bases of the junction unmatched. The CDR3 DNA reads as TGTGCCACCAGTGATTTCCGGCGGGACAGGGGGGGCAATGAGCAGTTCTTC. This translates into CATSDFRRDRGGNEQFF.

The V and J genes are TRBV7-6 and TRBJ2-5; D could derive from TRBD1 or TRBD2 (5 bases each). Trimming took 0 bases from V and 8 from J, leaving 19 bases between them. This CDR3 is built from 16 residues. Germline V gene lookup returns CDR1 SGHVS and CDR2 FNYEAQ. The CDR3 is CASSLALFRDEKTQYF. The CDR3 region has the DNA TGTGCCAGCAGCTTAGCTCTTTTCCGGGACGAAAAAACCCAGTACTTC.

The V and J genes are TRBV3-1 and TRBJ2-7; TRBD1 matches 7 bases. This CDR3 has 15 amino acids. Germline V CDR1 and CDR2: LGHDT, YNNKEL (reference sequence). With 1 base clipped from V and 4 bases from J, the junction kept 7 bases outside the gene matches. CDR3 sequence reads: CASSQGPGQRYEQYF. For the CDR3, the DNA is TGTGCCAGCAGCCAAGGACCGGGACAGAGATACGAGCAGTACTTC.

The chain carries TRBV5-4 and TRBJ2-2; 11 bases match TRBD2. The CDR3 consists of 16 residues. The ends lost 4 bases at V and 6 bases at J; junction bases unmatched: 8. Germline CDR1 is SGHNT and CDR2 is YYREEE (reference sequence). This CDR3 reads CASSPVVAGGPGELFF. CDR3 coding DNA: TGTGCCAGCAGCCCCGTTGTAGCGGGGGGGCCCGGGGAGCTGTTTTTT.

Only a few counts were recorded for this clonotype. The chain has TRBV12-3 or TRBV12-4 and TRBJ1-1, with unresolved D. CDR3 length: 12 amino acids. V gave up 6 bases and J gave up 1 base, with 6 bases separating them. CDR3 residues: CASRGWNTEAFF. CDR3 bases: TGTGCCAGCAGAGGGTGGAACACTGAAGCTTTCTTT.

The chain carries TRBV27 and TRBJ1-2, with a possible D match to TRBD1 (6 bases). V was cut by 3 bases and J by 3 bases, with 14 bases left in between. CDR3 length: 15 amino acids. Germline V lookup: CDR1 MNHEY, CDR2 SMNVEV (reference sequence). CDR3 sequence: CASSFGTGGDYGYTF. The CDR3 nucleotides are TGTGCCAGCAGTTTTGGGACGGGGGGCGACTATGGCTACACCTTC.

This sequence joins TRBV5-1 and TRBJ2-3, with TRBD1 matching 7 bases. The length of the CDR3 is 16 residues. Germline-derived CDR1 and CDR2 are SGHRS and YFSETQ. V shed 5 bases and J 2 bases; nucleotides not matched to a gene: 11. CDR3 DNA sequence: TGCGCCAGCAGAACCAGGCCGGGACAGTTCACAGATACGCAGTATTTT. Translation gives CASRTRPGQFTDTQYF.

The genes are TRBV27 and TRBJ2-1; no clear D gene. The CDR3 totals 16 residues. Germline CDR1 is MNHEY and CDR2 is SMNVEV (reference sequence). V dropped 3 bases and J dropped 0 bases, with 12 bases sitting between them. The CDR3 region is CASSFTPTYSYNEQFF. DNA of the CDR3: TGTGCCAGCAGTTTTACCCCGACCTACTCCTACAATGAGCAGTTCTTC.

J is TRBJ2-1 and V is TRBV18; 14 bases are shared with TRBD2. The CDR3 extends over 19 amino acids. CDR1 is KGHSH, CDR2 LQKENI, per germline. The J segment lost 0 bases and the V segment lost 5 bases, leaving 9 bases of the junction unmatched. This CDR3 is CASSGLPGTSGSSYNEQFF. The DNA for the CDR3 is TGTGCCAGCTCAGGGCTACCAGGGACTAGCGGGAGCTCCTACAATGAGCAGTTCTTC.

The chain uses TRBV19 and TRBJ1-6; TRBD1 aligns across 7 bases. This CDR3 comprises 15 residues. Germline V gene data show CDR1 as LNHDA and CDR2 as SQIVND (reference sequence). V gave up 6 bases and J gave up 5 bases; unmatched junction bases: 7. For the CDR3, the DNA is TGTGCCAGTAGAGACAGGGCTAAGGATAATTCACCCCTCCACTTT. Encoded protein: CASRDRAKDNSPLHF.

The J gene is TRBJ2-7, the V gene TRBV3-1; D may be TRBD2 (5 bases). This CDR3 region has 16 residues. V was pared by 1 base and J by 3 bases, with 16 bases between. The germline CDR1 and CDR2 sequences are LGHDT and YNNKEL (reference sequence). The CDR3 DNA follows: TGTGCCAGCAGCCAAGTGGGTCAAGGACTTCTCTACGAGCAGTACTTC. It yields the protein CASSQVGQGLLYEQYF.

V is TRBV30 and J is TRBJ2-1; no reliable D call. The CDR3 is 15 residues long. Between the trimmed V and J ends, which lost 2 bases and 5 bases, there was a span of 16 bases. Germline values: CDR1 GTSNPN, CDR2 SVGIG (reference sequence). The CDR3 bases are TGTGCCTGGAGTAATCTTGGTGCTCTAAACAATGAGCAGTTCTTC. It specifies CAWSNLGALNNEQFF.

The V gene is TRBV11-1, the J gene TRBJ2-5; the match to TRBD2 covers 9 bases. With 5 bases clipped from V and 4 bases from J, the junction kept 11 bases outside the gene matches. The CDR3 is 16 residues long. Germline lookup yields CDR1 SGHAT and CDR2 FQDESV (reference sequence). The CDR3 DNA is TGTGCCAGCAGCAGAAGACTAGCGGAGGACCTAGAGACCCAGTACTTC. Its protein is CASSRRLAEDLETQYF.

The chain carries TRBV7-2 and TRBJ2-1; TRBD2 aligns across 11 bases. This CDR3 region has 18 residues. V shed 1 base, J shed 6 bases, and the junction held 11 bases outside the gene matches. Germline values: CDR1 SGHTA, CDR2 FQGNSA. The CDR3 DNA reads TGTGCCAGCAGCTTAGGGGCTAGCGGGAGGTTCGGGGGCAATGAGCAGTTCTTC. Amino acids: CASSLGASGRFGGNEQFF.

CDR3 sequence reads: CASSLEGGLPYEQYF. DNA for the CDR3: TGTGCCAGCTCACTCGAGGGGGGGCTCCCCTACGAGCAGTACTTC. The chain combines TRBV18 with TRBJ2-7; the D gene is possibly TRBD2 (7 bases). The CDR3 consists of 15 residues. V was cut by 4 bases and J by 2 bases, with 15 bases left in between. Germline V gene lookup returns CDR1 KGHSH and CDR2 LQKENI. Together with reference TRBV18 and TRBJ2-7, the CDR3 gives the full variable domain: NAGVMQNPRHLVRRRGQEARLRCSPMKGHSHVYWYRQLPEEGLKFMVYLQKENIIDESGMPKERFSAEFPKEGPSILRIQQVVRGDSAAYFCASSLEGGLPYEQYFGPGTRLTVT.

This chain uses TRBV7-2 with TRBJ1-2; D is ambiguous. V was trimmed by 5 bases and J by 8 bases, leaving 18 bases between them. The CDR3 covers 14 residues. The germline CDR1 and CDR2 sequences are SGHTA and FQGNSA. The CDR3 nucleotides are TGTGCCAGCAGCCTGAATAAGTCTGGGATAGGCTACACCTTC. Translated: CASSLNKSGIGYTF.

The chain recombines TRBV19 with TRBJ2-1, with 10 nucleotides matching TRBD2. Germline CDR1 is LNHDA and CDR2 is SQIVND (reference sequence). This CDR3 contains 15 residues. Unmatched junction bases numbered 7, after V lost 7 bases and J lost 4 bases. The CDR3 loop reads CASKTSGPAYNEQFF. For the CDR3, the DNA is TGTGCCAGTAAGACTAGCGGGCCCGCTTACAATGAGCAGTTCTTC.

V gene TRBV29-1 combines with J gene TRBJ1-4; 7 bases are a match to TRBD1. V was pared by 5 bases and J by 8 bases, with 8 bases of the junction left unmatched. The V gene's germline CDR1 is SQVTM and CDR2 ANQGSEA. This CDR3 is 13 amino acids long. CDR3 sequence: CSVLRDSPEKLFF. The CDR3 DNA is TGCAGCGTTCTCAGGGACAGTCCGGAAAAACTGTTTTTT. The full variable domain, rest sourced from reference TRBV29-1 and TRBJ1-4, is SAVISQKPSRDICQRGTSLTIQCQVDSQVTMMFWYRQQPGQSLTLIATANQGSEATYESGFVIDKFPISRPNLTFSTLTVSNMSPEDSSIYLCSVLRDSPEKLFFGSGTQLSVL.

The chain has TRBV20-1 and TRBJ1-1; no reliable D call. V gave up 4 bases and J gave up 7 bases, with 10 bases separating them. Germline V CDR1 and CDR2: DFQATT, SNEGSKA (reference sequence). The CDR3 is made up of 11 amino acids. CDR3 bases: TGCAGTGCTAACCCATCAAATGAAGCTTTCTTT. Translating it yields CSANPSNEAFF.

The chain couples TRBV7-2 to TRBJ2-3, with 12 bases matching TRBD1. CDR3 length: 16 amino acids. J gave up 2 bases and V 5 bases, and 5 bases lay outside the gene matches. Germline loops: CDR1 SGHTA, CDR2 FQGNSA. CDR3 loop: CASSPGGQGATDTQYF. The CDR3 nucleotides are TGTGCCAGCAGCCCAGGGGGACAGGGGGCCACAGATACGCAGTATTTT.

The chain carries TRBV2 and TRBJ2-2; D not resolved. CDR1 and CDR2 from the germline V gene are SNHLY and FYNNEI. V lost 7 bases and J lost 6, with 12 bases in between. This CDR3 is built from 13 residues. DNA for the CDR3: TGTGCCAGCAAGAGAGTAGATCCCGGGGAGCTGTTTTTT. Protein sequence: CASKRVDPGELFF. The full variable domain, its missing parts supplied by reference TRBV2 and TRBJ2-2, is EPEVTQTPSHQVTQMGQEVILRCVPISNHLYFYWYRQILGQKVEFLVSFYNNEISEKSEIFDDQFSVERPDGSNFTLKIRSTKLEDSAMYFCASKRVDPGELFFGEGSRLTVL.

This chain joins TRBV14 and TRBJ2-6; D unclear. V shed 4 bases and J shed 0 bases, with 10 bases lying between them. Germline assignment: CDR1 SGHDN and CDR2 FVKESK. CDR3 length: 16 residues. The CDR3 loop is CASSPQTTSGANVLTF. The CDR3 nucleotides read TGTGCCAGCAGCCCACAAACTACCTCTGGGGCCAACGTCCTGACTTTC.

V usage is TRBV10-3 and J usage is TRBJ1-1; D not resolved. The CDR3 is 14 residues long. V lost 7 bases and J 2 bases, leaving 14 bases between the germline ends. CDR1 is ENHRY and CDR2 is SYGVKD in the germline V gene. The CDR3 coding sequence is TGTGCCATCACCACGGCATGGGGAAACACTGAAGCTTTCTTT. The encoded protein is CAITTAWGNTEAFF.

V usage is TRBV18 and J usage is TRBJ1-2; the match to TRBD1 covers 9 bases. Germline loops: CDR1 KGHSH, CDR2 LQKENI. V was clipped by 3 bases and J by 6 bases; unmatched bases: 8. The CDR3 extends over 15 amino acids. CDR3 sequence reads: CASSPLTGGADGYTF. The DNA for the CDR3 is TGTGCCAGCTCACCCCTAACAGGGGGCGCGGATGGCTACACCTTC.